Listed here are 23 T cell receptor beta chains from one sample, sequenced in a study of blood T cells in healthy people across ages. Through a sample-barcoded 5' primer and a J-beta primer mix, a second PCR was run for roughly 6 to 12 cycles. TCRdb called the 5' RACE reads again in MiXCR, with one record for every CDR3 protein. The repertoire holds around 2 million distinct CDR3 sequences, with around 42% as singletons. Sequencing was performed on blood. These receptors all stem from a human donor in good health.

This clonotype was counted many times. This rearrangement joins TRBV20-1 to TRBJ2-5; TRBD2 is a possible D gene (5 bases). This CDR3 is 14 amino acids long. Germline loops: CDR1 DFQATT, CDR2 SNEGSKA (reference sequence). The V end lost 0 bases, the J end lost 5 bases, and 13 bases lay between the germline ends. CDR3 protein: CSARDPERDETQYF. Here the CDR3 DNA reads TGCAGTGCTAGAGATCCAGAGAGGGATGAGACCCAGTACTTC.

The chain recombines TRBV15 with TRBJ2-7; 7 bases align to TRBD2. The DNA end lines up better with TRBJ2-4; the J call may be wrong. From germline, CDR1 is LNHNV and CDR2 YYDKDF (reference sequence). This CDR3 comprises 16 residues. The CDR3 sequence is CATSRGAGEAKNIQYF. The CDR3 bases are TGTGCCACCAGCAGAGGGGCGGGGGAGGCCAAAAACATTCAGTACTTC.

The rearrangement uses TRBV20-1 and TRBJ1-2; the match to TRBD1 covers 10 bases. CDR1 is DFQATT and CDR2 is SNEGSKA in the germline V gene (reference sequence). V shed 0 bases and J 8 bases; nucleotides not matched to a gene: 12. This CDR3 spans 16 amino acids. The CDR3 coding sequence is TGCAGTGCTAGAGATCTTAGGTGGGGACAGGGGAGCGGCTACACCTTC. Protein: CSARDLRWGQGSGYTF.

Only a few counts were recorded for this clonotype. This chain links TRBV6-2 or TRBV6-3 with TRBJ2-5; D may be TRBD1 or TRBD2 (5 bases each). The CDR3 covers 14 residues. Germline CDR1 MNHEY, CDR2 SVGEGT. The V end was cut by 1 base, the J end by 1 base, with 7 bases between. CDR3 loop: CASSYWGIQETQYF. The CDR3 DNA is TGTGCCAGCAGTTACTGGGGGATCCAAGAGACCCAGTACTTC.

The CDR3 nucleotides are TGTGCCAGCAGCGGACAGGGTAATGGCAATCAGCCCCAGCATTTT. Encoded protein: CASSGQGNGNQPQHF. The V call is TRBV2, the J call TRBJ1-5; 8 nucleotides align to TRBD1. The CDR3 loop spans 15 amino acids. J lost 2 bases, V lost 6 bases, and 6 bases had no gene match. In germline, CDR1 is SNHLY, CDR2 FYNNEI.

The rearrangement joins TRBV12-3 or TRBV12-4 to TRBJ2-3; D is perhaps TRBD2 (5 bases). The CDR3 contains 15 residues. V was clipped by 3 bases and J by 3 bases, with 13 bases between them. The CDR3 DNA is TGTGCCAGCAGTTTCACGGGGTTAGTGACAGATACGCAGTATTTT. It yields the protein CASSFTGLVTDTQYF.

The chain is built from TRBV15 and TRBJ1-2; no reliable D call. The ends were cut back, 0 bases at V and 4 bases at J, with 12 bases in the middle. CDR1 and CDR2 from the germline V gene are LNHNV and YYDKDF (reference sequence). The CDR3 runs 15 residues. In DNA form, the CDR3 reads TGTGCCACCAGCAGAGATAAGATAGTCCCCTATGGCTACACCTTC. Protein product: CATSRDKIVPYGYTF.

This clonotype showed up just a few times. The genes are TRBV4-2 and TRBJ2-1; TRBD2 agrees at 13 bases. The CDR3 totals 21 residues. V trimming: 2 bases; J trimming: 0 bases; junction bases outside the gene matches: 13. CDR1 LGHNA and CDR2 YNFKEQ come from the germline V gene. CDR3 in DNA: TGTGCCAGCAGCCAACAACATGGGACTAGCGGGACCCTGAGCTCCTACAATGAGCAGTTCTTC. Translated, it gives CASSQQHGTSGTLSSYNEQFF.

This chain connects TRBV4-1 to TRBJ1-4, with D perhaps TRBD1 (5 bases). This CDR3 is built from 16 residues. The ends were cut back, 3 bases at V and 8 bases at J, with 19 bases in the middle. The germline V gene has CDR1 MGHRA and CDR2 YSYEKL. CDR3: CASSQLQVIEGEKLFF. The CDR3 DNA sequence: TGCGCCAGCAGCCAGTTACAGGTTATAGAAGGAGAAAAACTGTTTTTT.

CDR3 bases: TGTGCCACCAGCAGAGATCCCAGGCTCTACACTGAAGCTTTCTTT. Protein product: CATSRDPRLYTEAFF. The chain is built from TRBV15 and TRBJ1-1, with D hard to call. Germline CDR1 is LNHNV and CDR2 is YYDKDF (reference sequence). The V gene lost 0 bases and the J gene lost 3 bases, with 11 bases spanning the gap. The CDR3 has 15 amino acids.

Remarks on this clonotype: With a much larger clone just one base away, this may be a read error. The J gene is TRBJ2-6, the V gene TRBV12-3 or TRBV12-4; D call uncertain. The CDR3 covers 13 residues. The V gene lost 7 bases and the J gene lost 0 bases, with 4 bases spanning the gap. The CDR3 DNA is TGTGCCAGCATGTTCTCTGGGGCCAACGTCCTGACTTTC. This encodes CASMFSGANVLTF.

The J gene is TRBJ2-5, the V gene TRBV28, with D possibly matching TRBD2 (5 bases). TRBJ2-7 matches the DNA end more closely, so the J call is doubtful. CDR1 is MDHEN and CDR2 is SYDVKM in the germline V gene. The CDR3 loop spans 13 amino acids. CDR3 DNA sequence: TGTGCCAGCAGTTTAACCGGGAACCACGAGCAGTACTTC. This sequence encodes CASSLTGNHEQYF.

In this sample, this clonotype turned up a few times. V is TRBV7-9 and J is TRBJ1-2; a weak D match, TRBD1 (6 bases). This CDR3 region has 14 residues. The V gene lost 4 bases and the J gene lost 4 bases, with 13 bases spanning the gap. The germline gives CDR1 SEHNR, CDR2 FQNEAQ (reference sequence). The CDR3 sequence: CASSSGTPSYGYTF. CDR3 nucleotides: TGTGCCAGCAGCTCCGGGACACCTAGCTATGGCTACACCTTC.

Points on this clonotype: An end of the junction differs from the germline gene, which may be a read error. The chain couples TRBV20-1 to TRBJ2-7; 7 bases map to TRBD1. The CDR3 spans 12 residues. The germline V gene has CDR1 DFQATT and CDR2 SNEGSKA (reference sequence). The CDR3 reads CSADRASYERYF. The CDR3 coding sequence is TGCAGTGCCGACAGGGCATCCTACGAGCGGTACTTC.

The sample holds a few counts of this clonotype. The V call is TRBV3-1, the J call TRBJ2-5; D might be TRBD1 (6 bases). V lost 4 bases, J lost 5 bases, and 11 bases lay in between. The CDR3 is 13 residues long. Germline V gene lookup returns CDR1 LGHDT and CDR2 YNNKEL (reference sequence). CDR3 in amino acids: CASSRDISETQYF. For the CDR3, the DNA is TGTGCCAGCAGCCGGGACATCTCTGAGACCCAGTACTTC.

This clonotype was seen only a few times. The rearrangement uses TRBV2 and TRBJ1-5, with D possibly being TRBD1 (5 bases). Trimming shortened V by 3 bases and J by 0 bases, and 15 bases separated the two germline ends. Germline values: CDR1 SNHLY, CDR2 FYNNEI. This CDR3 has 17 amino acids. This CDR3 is CASSELGQETSNQPQHF. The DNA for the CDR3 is TGTGCCAGCAGTGAGTTGGGGCAGGAGACTAGCAATCAGCCCCAGCATTTT.

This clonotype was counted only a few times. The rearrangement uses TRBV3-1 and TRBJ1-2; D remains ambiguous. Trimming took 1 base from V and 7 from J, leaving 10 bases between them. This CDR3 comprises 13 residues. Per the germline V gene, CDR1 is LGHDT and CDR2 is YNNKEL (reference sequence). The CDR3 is CASSQGGRGGYTF. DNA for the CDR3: TGTGCCAGCAGCCAAGGCGGGAGAGGTGGCTACACCTTC.

The CDR3 DNA reads as TGTGCCAGCAGCCCGCCGGGGCGGGGGGGCAATGAGCAGTTCTTC. It is translated as CASSPPGRGGNEQFF. The chain is built from TRBV7-2 and TRBJ2-1; 9 bases are a match to TRBD2. Germline CDR1 is SGHTA and CDR2 is FQGNSA. V lost 5 bases to trimming and J lost 6 bases; unmatched junction nucleotides: 8. The CDR3 runs to 15 residues.

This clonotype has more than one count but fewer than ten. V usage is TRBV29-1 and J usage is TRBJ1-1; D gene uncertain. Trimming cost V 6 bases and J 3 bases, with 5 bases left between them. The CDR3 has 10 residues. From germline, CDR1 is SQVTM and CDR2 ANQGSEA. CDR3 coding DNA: TGCAGCGTCGCGTACACTGAAGCTTTCTTT. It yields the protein CSVAYTEAFF. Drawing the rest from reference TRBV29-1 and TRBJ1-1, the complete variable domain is SAVISQKPSRDICQRGTSLTIQCQVDSQVTMMFWYRQQPGQSLTLIATANQGSEATYESGFVIDKFPISRPNLTFSTLTVSNMSPEDSSIYLCSVAYTEAFFGQGTRLTVV.

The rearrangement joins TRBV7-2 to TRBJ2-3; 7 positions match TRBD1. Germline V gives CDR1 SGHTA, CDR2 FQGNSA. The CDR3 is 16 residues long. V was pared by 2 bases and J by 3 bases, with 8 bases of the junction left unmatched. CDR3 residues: CASSLKLTGSTDTQYF. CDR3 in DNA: TGTGCCAGCAGCTTAAAACTGACAGGGTCAACAGATACGCAGTATTTT.

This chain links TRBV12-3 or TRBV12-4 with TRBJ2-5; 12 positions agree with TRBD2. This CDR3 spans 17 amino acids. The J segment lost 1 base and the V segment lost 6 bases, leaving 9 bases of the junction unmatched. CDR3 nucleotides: TGTGCCAGCAGCCCCGGTTTACTAGCGGGGGGCCAAGAGACCCAGTACTTC. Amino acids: CASSPGLLAGGQETQYF.

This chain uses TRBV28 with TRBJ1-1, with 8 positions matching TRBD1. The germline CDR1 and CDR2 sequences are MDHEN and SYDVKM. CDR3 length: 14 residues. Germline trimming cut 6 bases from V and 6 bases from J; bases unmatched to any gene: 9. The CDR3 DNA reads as TGTGCCAGCAGCCTCCTGACAGGGGTCGCTGAAGCTTTCTTT. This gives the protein CASSLLTGVAEAFF.

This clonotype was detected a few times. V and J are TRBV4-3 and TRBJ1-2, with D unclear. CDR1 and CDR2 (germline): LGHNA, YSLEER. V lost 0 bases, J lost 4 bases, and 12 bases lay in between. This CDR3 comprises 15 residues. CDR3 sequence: CASSQDKRTFYGYTF. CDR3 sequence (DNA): TGCGCCAGCAGCCAAGATAAAAGGACCTTCTATGGCTACACCTTC.